A selection of T cell receptor beta chains follows, all from one sample in a study of T-cell memory formation after mild COVID-19. TCRdb redid the calling of the 5' RACE reads with MiXCR, one entry per CDR3 protein. The sample carries over 130,000 distinct CDR3 sequences, 13% to 15% recorded once. Material: PBMCs or a T cell subset sorted from them (not recorded which). The receptors stem from an adult woman who had mild COVID-19 (a few samples of this study predate the infection). Cell type and time point are not known. Both conserved end residues are part of each CDR3. D genes are given only for firm matches. Some rows mark clone size as missing; the rest say once, few, many or name a class of expanded clone.

TRBJ1-1,few,TRBV14,TRBD1,TGTGCCAGCACCCCCTTCCCGGGACAGACTACGAACACTGAAGCTTTCTTT,CASTPFPGQTTNTEAFF
TRBJ2-7,-,TRBV6-5,TRBD2,TGTGCCAGCAGTCCCCTAGCGGGAGGGCGGTACGAGCAGTACTTC,CASSPLAGGRYEQYF
TRBJ2-1,-,TRBV24-1,TRBD2,TGTGCCACCAGTGGCGAGCGGGGGGTCCAGCAGTTCTTC,CATSGERGVQQFF
TRBJ1-2,-,TRBV6-5,TRBD1,TGTGCCAGCAGTTACGCGGGGACAGGGGTTCGGAACACCTTC,CASSYAGTGVRNTF
TRBJ1-2,once,TRBV7-9,TRBD1,TGTGCCAGCAGCTTAGTGAACGACAGGGGCGGCTACACCTTC,CASSLVNDRGGYTF
TRBJ2-7,few,TRBV5-6,-,TGTGCCAGCAGCTTGAGGGAAACGAAAAACGAGCAGTACTTC,CASSLRETKNEQYF
TRBJ2-5,few,TRBV4-1,-,TGCGCCAGCAGCCGACTAGGCGGATGGGATGACGAGACCCAGTACTTC,CASSRLGGWDDETQYF
TRBJ2-4,-,TRBV20-1,TRBD2,TGCAGTGCTAGAGTTGCGGGAGGGTATGCCAAAAACATTCAGTACTTC,CSARVAGGYAKNIQYF
TRBJ1-2,-,TRBV12-2,-,TGTGCAAGTCGCTTAGGAGGGCAGGGGCGACCCAAGTCCTATGGCTACACCTTC,CASRLGGQGRPKSYGYTF
TRBJ2-6,many,TRBV6-5,-,TGTGCCAGCAGTTACTCCTGGCTCTCTGGGGCCAACGTCCTGACTTTC,CASSYSWLSGANVLTF
TRBJ2-5,many,TRBV9,-,TGTGCCAGCGGAAGTGGCCAAGAGACCCAGTACTTC,CASGSGQETQYF
TRBJ1-6,-,TRBV5-1,TRBD1,TGCGCCAGCAGCACGGGACAGAATAATTCACCCCTCCACTTT,CASSTGQNNSPLHF
TRBJ2-7,-,TRBV5-5,TRBD1,TGTGCCAGCAGCTTGACGGCGTCAATTTACCGGTCCACGGTTACAGGGGACTCCTACGAGCAGTACTTC,CASSLTASIYRSTVTGDSYEQYF
TRBJ2-4,few,TRBV4-2,-,TGTGCCAGCAGATCGCGGTCCGGGACCCTAGCCAAAAACATTCAGTACTTC,CASRSRSGTLAKNIQYF
TRBJ1-2,-,TRBV20-1,-,TGCAGTGCCATCGGGCCCTCCTATGGCTACACCTTC,CSAIGPSYGYTF
TRBJ2-7,few,TRBV7-9,TRBD2,TGTGCCAGCAACCAGGGAGGGCACGAGCAGTACTTC,CASNQGGHEQYF
TRBJ2-1,-,TRBV7-9,-,TGTGCCAGCAGCTTTCCGGGGTCCAACAATGAGCAGTTCTTC,CASSFPGSNNEQFF
TRBJ2-6,-,TRBV11-2,TRBD1,TGTGCCAGCAGCTTACGGGACAGAAGCTCTGGGGCCAACGTCCTGACTTTC,CASSLRDRSSGANVLTF